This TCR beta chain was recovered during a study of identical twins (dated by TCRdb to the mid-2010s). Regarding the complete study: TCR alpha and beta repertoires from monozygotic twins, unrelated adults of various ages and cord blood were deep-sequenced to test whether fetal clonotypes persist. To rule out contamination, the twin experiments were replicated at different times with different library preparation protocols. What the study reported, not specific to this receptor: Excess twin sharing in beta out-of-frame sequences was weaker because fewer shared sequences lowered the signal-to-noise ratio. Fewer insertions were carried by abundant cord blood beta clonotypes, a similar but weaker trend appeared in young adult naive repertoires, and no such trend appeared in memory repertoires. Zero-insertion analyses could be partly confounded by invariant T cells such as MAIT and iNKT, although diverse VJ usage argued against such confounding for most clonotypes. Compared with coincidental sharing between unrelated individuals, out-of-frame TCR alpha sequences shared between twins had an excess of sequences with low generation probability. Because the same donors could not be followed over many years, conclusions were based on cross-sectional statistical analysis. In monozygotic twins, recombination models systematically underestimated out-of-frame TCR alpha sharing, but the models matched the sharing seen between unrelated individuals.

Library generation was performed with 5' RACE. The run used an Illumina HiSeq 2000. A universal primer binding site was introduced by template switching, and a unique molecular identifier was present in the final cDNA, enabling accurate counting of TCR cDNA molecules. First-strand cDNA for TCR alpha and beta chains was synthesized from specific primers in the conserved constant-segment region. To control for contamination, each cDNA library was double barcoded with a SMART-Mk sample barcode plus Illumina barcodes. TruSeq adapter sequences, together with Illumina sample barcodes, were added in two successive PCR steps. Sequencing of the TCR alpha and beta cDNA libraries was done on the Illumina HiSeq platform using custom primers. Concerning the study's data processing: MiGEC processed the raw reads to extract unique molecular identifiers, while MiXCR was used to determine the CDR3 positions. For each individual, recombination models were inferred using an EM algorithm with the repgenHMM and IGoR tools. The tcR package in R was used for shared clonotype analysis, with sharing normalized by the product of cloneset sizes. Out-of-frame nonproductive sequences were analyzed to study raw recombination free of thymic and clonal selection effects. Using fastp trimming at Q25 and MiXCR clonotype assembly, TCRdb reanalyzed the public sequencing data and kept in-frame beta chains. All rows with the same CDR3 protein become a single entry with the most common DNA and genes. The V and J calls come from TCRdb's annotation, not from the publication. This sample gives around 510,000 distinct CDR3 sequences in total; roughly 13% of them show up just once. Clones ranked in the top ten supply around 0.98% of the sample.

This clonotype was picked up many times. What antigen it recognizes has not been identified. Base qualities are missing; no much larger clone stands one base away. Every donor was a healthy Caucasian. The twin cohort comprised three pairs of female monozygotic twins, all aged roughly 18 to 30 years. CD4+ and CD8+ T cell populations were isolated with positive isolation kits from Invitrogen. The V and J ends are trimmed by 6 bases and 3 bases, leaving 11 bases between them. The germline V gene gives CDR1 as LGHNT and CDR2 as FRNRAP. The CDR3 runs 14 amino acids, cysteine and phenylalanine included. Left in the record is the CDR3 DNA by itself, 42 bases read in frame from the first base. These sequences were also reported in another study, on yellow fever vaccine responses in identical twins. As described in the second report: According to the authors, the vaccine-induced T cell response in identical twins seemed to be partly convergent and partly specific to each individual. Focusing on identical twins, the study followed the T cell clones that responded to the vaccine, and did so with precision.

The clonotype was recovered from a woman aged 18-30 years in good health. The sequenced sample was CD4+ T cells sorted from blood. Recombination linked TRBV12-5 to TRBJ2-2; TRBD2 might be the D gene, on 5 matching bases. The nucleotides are TGTGCTAGTGGGTCAGAGGGTTACACCGGGGAGCTGTTTTTT. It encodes CASGSEGYTGELFF.